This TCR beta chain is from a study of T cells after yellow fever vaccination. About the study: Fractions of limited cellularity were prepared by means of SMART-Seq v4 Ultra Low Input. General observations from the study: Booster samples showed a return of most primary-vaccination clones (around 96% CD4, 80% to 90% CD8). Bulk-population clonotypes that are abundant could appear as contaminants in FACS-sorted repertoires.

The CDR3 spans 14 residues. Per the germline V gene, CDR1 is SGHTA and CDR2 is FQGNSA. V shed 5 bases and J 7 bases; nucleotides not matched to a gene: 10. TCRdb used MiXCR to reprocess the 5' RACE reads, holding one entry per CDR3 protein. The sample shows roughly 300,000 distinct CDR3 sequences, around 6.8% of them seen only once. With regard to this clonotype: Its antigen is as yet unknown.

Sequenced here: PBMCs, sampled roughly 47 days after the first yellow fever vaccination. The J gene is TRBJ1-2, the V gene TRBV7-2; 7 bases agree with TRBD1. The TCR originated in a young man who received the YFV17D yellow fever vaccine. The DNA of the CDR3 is TGTGCCAGCAGCCCTCGACAGGGACGGCCTGGCTACACCTTC. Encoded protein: CASSPRQGRPGYTF. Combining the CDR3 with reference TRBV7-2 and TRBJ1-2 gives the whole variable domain GAGVSQSPSNKVTEKGKDVELRCDPISGHTALYWYRQSLGQGLEFLIYFQGNSAPDKSGLPSDRFSAERTGGSVSTLTIQRTQQEDSAVYLCASSPRQGRPGYTFGSGTRLTVV.